This TCR beta chain is drawn from a study of cytotoxic CD8 clonotypes in ibrutinib-treated CLL. Study-level results: The study sampled sustained-remission and progressing patients at different times. Clonality was elevated at ibrutinib response and had returned toward baseline at progression.

Germline V lookup: CDR1 SQVTM, CDR2 ANQGSEA. The CDR3 has 15 residues. The J segment lost 9 bases and the V segment lost 4 bases, leaving 14 bases of the junction unmatched. With regard to this clone: The target antigen is unknown.

Investigators sought sequencing depths of between 1 in 200,000 and 1 in 1 million T cells. Clones were sequenced by immunoSEQ multiplex PCR, and TCRdb holds only the in-frame ones, with some missing. This table has about 160,000 clones, 70% to 85% appearing once. The chain combines TRBV29-1 with TRBJ2-1; 8 positions match TRBD1. The receptor comes from a human donor with chronic lymphocytic leukemia. The source material was PBMCs, sampled after 12 months of ibrutinib treatment. DNA for the CDR3: TGCAGCGTTGCCAGGAAAGGACAGGGTGCAGGTGAGCAGTTCTTC. Translating gives CSVARKGQGAGEQFF.